A selection of T cell receptor beta chains follows, all from one sample in a study of vaccination effects on CD4 cells after COVID-19. TCRdb's copy holds only in-frame clones and misses some; the assay was immunoSEQ multiplex PCR. The data contain 57,000 or so clones, nearly 80% of them singletons. For these TCRs, the target antigens are not known. The sample was CD4+ T cells from PBMCs cultured without peptide, taken after COVID-19 vaccination. The origin of the receptors is a human donor who received a COVID-19 vaccine. CDR3s include the opening cysteine and the closing phenylalanine or tryptophan. The order of the fields is D gene, clone size, V gene, J gene, CDR3 DNA, CDR3 protein. D genes are given only for firm matches. The size of a clone is reported for some rows only, either as once, few or many, or as a class for expanded clones.

d_call: NA; clone_size: NA; v_call: TRBV4-1; j_call: TRBJ2-3; cdr3_nt: TGCGCCAGCAGCCAAGTGGACTTAGGCTGGGCAGATACGCAGTATTTT; cdr3_aa: CASSQVDLGWADTQYF
d_call: NA; clone_size: NA; v_call: TRBV27; j_call: TRBJ1-2; cdr3_nt: TGTGCCAGCAGTTTACGGTCGGGGGCTGGCTACACCTTC; cdr3_aa: CASSLRSGAGYTF
d_call: NA; clone_size: NA; v_call: TRBV7-9; j_call: TRBJ1-6; cdr3_nt: TGTGCCAGCAGCCTGAGTCAGGGCCGGAGTTTTAATTCACCCCTCCACTTT; cdr3_aa: CASSLSQGRSFNSPLHF
d_call: NA; clone_size: NA; v_call: TRBV12-3/TRBV12-4; j_call: TRBJ1-1; cdr3_nt: TGTGCCAGCAGTTTAGCCGGTGAAGCTTTCTTT; cdr3_aa: CASSLAGEAFF
d_call: NA; clone_size: few; v_call: TRBV5-8; j_call: TRBJ1-2; cdr3_nt: TGTGCCAGCAGCTTGGGTCGGGGGGGCTACACCTTC; cdr3_aa: CASSLGRGGYTF
d_call: NA; clone_size: NA; v_call: TRBV29-1; j_call: TRBJ2-2; cdr3_nt: TGCAGCGTTGTCGTGACTTATAACACCGGGGAGCTGTTTTTT; cdr3_aa: CSVVVTYNTGELFF
d_call: NA; clone_size: NA; v_call: TRBV3-1/TRBV3-2; j_call: TRBJ2-1; cdr3_nt: TGTGCCAGCAGCCAGCAGATTAGTAATGAGCAGTTCTTC; cdr3_aa: CASSQQISNEQFF
d_call: NA; clone_size: NA; v_call: TRBV29-1; j_call: TRBJ1-2; cdr3_nt: TGCAGCGTCCACAAACGGTGGGATACTAACTATGGCTACACCTTC; cdr3_aa: CSVHKRWDTNYGYTF
d_call: NA; clone_size: NA; v_call: TRBV6-1; j_call: TRBJ2-1; cdr3_nt: TGTGCCAGCAGTGAAGGGGGCTCCTACAATGAGCAGTTCTTC; cdr3_aa: CASSEGGSYNEQFF
d_call: NA; clone_size: NA; v_call: TRBV5-6; j_call: TRBJ1-1; cdr3_nt: TGTGCCAGCAGCTTGGCCAGGAACACTGAAGCTTTCTTT; cdr3_aa: CASSLARNTEAFF
d_call: TRBD1; clone_size: NA; v_call: TRBV29-1; j_call: TRBJ2-7; cdr3_nt: TGCAGCGTCCGATCAACAGGGGTCGGCGAGCAGTACTTC; cdr3_aa: CSVRSTGVGEQYF
d_call: TRBD1; clone_size: NA; v_call: TRBV20-1; j_call: TRBJ2-7; cdr3_nt: TGCAGTGCCGCCGGGACAGATCGACAGTACTTC; cdr3_aa: CSAAGTDRQYF
d_call: TRBD2; clone_size: NA; v_call: TRBV9; j_call: TRBJ2-5; cdr3_nt: TGTGCCAGCAGCGTAGGGGGTAGCGGGCAAGAGACCCAGTACTTC; cdr3_aa: CASSVGGSGQETQYF
d_call: NA; clone_size: NA; v_call: TRBV18; j_call: TRBJ2-7; cdr3_nt: TGTGCCAGCTCACCACGGGCAGTCTCGGGCGAGCAGTACTTC; cdr3_aa: CASSPRAVSGEQYF
d_call: TRBD1; clone_size: NA; v_call: TRBV5-4; j_call: TRBJ1-1; cdr3_nt: TGTGCCAGCAGCTTGCGGACAGGTCTTAACACTGAAGCTTTCTTT; cdr3_aa: CASSLRTGLNTEAFF
d_call: NA; clone_size: NA; v_call: TRBV2; j_call: TRBJ2-2; cdr3_nt: TGTGCCAGCAGCGTCGAGGCTAGGTCTTCCAGCGGGGAGCTGTTTTTT; cdr3_aa: CASSVEARSSSGELFF
d_call: NA; clone_size: NA; v_call: TRBV30; j_call: TRBJ2-5; cdr3_nt: TGTGCCTGGAGTGACGACAGCCTTGAGACCCAGTACTTC; cdr3_aa: CAWSDDSLETQYF